A single sample gave rise to the 4 T cell receptor beta chains below, sequenced in a study of blood T cell repertoires in COVID-19. Sequencing used immunoSEQ multiplex PCR; TCRdb keeps in-frame clones, though not all of them. The repertoire holds 95,000 to 120,000 clones, 75% to 90% seen once, with over 7.5% in the top ten. The sequenced sample consisted of peripheral blood. These receptors all come from a woman between 40 and 50 years old with acute or convalescent COVID-19.

Comments on this clone: Other DNA sequences from this sample encode an identical CDR3 as well. This chain links TRBV18 with TRBJ2-3; D not resolved. V dropped 2 bases and J dropped 5 bases, with 8 bases sitting between them. The CDR3 spans 13 residues. Germline CDR1 and CDR2: KGHSH and LQKENI. The CDR3 bases are TGTGCCAGCTCACCAGGTCTGAGAGATACGCAGTATTTT. Its protein is CASSPGLRDTQYF.

This sequence joins TRBV9 and TRBJ1-2, with 7 nucleotides matching TRBD1. The CDR3 loop spans 12 amino acids. The germline CDR1 and CDR2 sequences are SGDLS and YYNGEE. V lost 4 bases, J lost 6 bases, and 3 bases stayed unmatched. The DNA of the CDR3 is TGTGCCAGCAGCCCGACAGGGAATGGCTACACCTTC. Translated: CASSPTGNGYTF.

This CDR3 reads CASSAIGTGSTIYEQYF. As DNA, the CDR3 is TGTGCCAGCAGTGCAATCGGGACAGGGTCTACTATTTACGAGCAGTACTTC. J is TRBJ2-7 and V is TRBV14, with 9 bases that match TRBD1. With 6 bases clipped from V and 4 bases from J, the junction kept 16 bases outside the gene matches. CDR1 and CDR2 (germline): SGHDN, FVKESK. The CDR3 spans 17 residues.

V and J are TRBV9 and TRBJ2-1; 11 nucleotides agree with TRBD1. The CDR3 sequence is 15 residues long. V shed 3 bases and J 8 bases; nucleotides not matched to a gene: 7. Germline CDR1 reads SGDLS; CDR2 reads YYNGEE. CDR3 residues: CASSGRDRGSDEQFF. CDR3 in DNA: TGTGCCAGCAGCGGCCGGGACAGGGGGTCCGATGAGCAGTTCTTC.